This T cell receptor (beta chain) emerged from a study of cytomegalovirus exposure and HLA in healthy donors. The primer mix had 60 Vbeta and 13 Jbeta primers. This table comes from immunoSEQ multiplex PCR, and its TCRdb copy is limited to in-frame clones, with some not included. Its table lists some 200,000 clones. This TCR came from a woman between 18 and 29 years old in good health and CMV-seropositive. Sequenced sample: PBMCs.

In nucleotides, the CDR3 is TGCGCCAGCAGCTTGAAGGCGGGGAGAGAGACCCAGTACTTC. Residues: CASSLKAGRETQYF. The chain carries TRBV5-1 and TRBJ2-5, with D perhaps matching TRBD2 (6 bases). With 1 base removed from V and 4 bases from J, the gap between germline ends came to 11 bases. Germline CDR1 and CDR2: SGHRS and YFSETQ. The CDR3 consists of 14 residues.